A selection of T cell receptor beta chains follows, all from one sample in a study of OX40 agonist ivuxolimab in advanced cancers. Here immunoSEQ multiplex PCR was the method, and the copy in TCRdb shows in-frame clones only, minus some. The sample carries just under 75,000 clones, 90% to 95% recorded once. The sample here was CD4+ or CD8+ T cells sorted from blood, taken in a trial of the OX40 agonist ivuxolimab. The origin of the receptors is an adult with an advanced solid tumor such as melanoma, head and neck, liver or kidney cancer. Both conserved end residues are part of each CDR3. A D gene is named only where the DNA matches it firmly. Rows may omit the clone size; those that give it use once, few, many or a size class.

>-|TRBJ2-7|TRBV5-1|TRBD1
TGCGCCAGCAGCTTTAGACAGGGGGACTACGAGCAGTACTTC
CASSFRQGDYEQYF
>-|TRBJ2-1|TRBV11-2|TRBD2
TGTGCCAGCAGCACCTTCCGCGGGACTAGCAATGAGCAGTTCTTC
CASSTFRGTSNEQFF
>-|TRBJ1-2|TRBV2|-
TGTGCCAATGCGGAGGGATATGGCTACACCTTC
CANAEGYGYTF
>-|TRBJ1-6|TRBV6-5|-
TGTGCCAGCAGTTACTCGGCAGGGCCGTCACCCCTCCACTTT
CASSYSAGPSPLHF
>-|TRBJ1-2|TRBV30|TRBD1
TGTGCCTGGAGTGTCGGACAGGGGGTGGATGGCTACACCTTC
CAWSVGQGVDGYTF
>-|TRBJ2-1|TRBV10-3|-
TGTGCCATCAGTGAGTCTTCAAGCTCCTACAATGAGCAGTTCTTC
CAISESSSSYNEQFF
>-|TRBJ2-5|TRBV19|-
TGTGCCAGTAGTCCATACGGAGGGACCCAGTACTTC
CASSPYGGTQYF
>-|TRBJ2-5|TRBV19|TRBD1
TGTGCCAGTAGTAACGGACAGGGGGAGGGATGGGAGACCCAGTACTTC
CASSNGQGEGWETQYF
>-|TRBJ2-1|TRBV30|-
TGTGCCTTTGAGCGGTACAATGAGCAGTTCTTC
CAFERYNEQFF
>-|TRBJ1-6|TRBV7-2|-
TGTGCCAGCAGCTTAGTGGAAGGTCCCGCACCCCTCCACTTT
CASSLVEGPAPLHF
>-|TRBJ2-3|TRBV19|TRBD1
TGTGCCAGTAGTATAGGACAGGGGAATACAGATACGCAGTATTTT
CASSIGQGNTDTQYF
>-|TRBJ1-1|TRBV7-9|-
TGTGCCAGCAGCCCACGACCGAACACTGAAGCTTTCTTT
CASSPRPNTEAFF
>-|TRBJ2-2|TRBV19|-
TGTGCCAGTAGTACGGGGGCCGGGGAGCTGTTTTTT
CASSTGAGELFF
>-|TRBJ1-3|TRBV19|TRBD1
TGTGCCAGTAGTATACAACGGGACAGTTTAGGAAACACCATATATTTT
CASSIQRDSLGNTIYF
>once|TRBJ2-4|TRBV18|TRBD1
TGTGCCAGCTCTCCCGTCCGGACAGGAACTATTGTAGCCAAAAACATTCAGTACTTC
CASSPVRTGTIVAKNIQYF
>-|TRBJ2-5|TRBV5-4|TRBD1
TGTGCCAGCAGCCCCGGGACAGGAGAGACCCAGTACTTC
CASSPGTGETQYF
>-|TRBJ2-5|TRBV11-2|-
TGTGCCAGCAGCTTAGTACAACAAATCCCAGGGACCCAGTACTTC
CASSLVQQIPGTQYF
>-|TRBJ2-1|TRBV15|TRBD2
TGTGCCACCAGCAGAGATACAGGACTAGCGGTCAATGAGCAGTTCTTC
CATSRDTGLAVNEQFF
>-|TRBJ1-5|TRBV6-5|TRBD1
TGTGCCAGCAGTGGGACAGGGAGGAATCAGCCCCAGCATTTT
CASSGTGRNQPQHF
>-|TRBJ2-4|TRBV5-1|-
TGCGCCAGCAGCTTCGGGCAGGGTGTTGACATTCAGTACTTC
CASSFGQGVDIQYF
>once|TRBJ1-4|TRBV2|-
TGTGCCAGCAGTTCCAGGCCCGCAACTAATGAAAAACTGTTTTTT
CASSSRPATNEKLFF
>-|TRBJ2-7|TRBV18|-
TGTGCCAGCTCACCGAATCAGGGTATCTCCTACGAGCAGTACTTC
CASSPNQGISYEQYF
>-|TRBJ2-1|TRBV5-6|TRBD2
TGTGCCAGCAGCTTTAGGACTAGCGGGATTAGCCTTCTCTATGAGCAGTTCTTC
CASSFRTSGISLLYEQFF